One sample yielded the 9 T cell receptor beta chains listed below, sequenced in a study of vaccination effects on CD4 cells after COVID-19. Their target antigens are unknown. Expansion of antigen-specific CD4+ T cells with viral peptide pools was carried out by the ViraFEST assay before sequencing. Around day 10 of culture, CD4+ T cells were separated out. Their SARS-CoV-2 infection, verified by PCR, occurred between March and December 2020. Sequencing was performed with immunoSEQ multiplex PCR; in TCRdb, only in-frame clones are kept and a portion is missing. This repertoire shows 55,000 to 90,000 clones, under 85% found once; its top ten account for under 6%. The material sequenced was CD4+ T cells from PBMCs cultured with HIV peptides, taken before COVID-19 vaccination. Subset denoted: HIV-1 Nef peptide pool negative control/reference culture. The origin of the receptors is a human donor who had a prior SARS-CoV-2 infection.

Only one count was recorded for this clone. The chain couples TRBV18 to TRBJ2-5; 11 bases agree with TRBD1. There are 15 residues in the CDR3. J lost 5 bases, V lost 2 bases, and 4 bases had no gene match. Germline assignment: CDR1 KGHSH and CDR2 LQKENI. The CDR3 nucleotides are TGTGCCAGCTCACCAAGGACAGGGGGCCAGGAGACCCAGTACTTC. Translating it yields CASSPRTGGQETQYF.

This CDR3 is CASSLWITSSYEQYF. The CDR3 DNA follows: TGCGCCAGCAGCTTGTGGATTACGAGCTCCTACGAGCAGTACTTC. The chain employs TRBV5-1 and TRBJ2-7, with D unclear. CDR1 is SGHRS and CDR2 is YFSETQ in the germline V gene. V was clipped by 1 base and J by 0 bases, with 11 bases between them. This CDR3 comprises 15 residues.

The chain couples TRBV13 to TRBJ2-1, with D perhaps TRBD2 (6 bases). Germline-derived CDR1 and CDR2 are PRHDT and FYEKMQ (reference sequence). The CDR3 is 14 residues long. V was trimmed by 5 bases and J by 5 bases, leaving 13 bases between them. CDR3 in DNA: TGTGCCAGCAGCCCTAGCGCGGGACACAATGAGCAGTTCTTC. Its protein is CASSPSAGHNEQFF.

The sample holds one count of this clone. J is TRBJ1-3 and V is TRBV30; D unclear. V dropped 1 base and J dropped 3 bases, with 1 base sitting between them. Looked up from germline, CDR1 is GTSNPN and CDR2 is SVGIG (reference sequence). CDR3 length equals 11 residues. CDR3 coding DNA: TGTGCCTGGAGTGGTGGAAACACCATATATTTT. Protein product: CAWSGGNTIYF.

The V and J genes are TRBV5-1 and TRBJ2-7, with TRBD2 identical over 13 bases. The CDR3 has 15 residues. Trimming cost V 0 bases and J 3 bases; bases outside gene matches: 0. Germline V CDR1 and CDR2: SGHRS, YFSETQ. The CDR3 is CASSLGLAGGYEQYF. As DNA, the CDR3 is TGCGCCAGCAGCTTGGGACTAGCGGGAGGCTACGAGCAGTACTTC.

This clone was picked up one time. The CDR3 coding sequence is TGTGCCAGCAGTCGGCAGGCTGACTATGGCTACACCTTC. Translating it yields CASSRQADYGYTF. The chain uses TRBV6-6 and TRBJ1-2; D unclear. This CDR3 spans 13 amino acids. Germline values: CDR1 MNHNY, CDR2 SVGAGI (reference sequence). Trimming left V 5 bases short and J 3 bases short, with 10 bases between.

The chain uses TRBV19 and TRBJ2-7, with a possible D match to TRBD2 (5 bases). This CDR3 spans 14 amino acids. Germline V gene lookup returns CDR1 LNHDA and CDR2 SQIVND (reference sequence). The V end lost 3 bases, the J end lost 3 bases, and 12 bases lay between the germline ends. The DNA of the CDR3 is TGTGCCAGTAGTATCGTTCTCGGGAACTACGAGCAGTACTTC. Protein product: CASSIVLGNYEQYF.

This clone came up once. The gene calls are TRBV7-2 and TRBJ1-1, with D maybe TRBD1 (5 bases). The germline V gene encodes CDR1 SGHTA and CDR2 FQGNSA. V was shortened by 3 bases and J by 1 base, with 9 bases between the two germline ends. CDR3 length equals 14 residues. The CDR3 loop reads CASSFFQGNTEAFF. CDR3 DNA sequence: TGTGCCAGCAGCTTTTTTCAGGGGAACACTGAAGCTTTCTTT.

This chain connects TRBV7-3 to TRBJ1-3; D ambiguous. The CDR3 loop spans 15 amino acids. Germline V gene lookup returns CDR1 SGHTA and CDR2 FQGTGA. V gave up 5 bases and J gave up 0 bases, with 11 bases separating them. In DNA, the CDR3 is TGTGCCAGCAGCCCAACCGGAGACTCTGGAAACACCATATATTTT. Translation: CASSPTGDSGNTIYF.